This T cell receptor (beta chain) was observed in a study of T cell responses to AZD1222 COVID-19 vaccine. This clone has only one observation. Its antigen is unidentified. Assay: immunoSEQ multiplex PCR; the TCRdb copy retains only in-frame clones and omits some. The sample has over 85,000 clones, around 82% seen once. The germline V gene has CDR1 MNHEY and CDR2 SMNVEV (reference sequence). V shed 3 bases and J shed 5 bases, with 13 bases lying between them. CDR3 length equals 14 residues. Study outcomes and limitations: After two AZD1222 doses, spike-specific TCR breadth and depth rose versus day 0.

V gene TRBV27 combines with J gene TRBJ1-1; TRBD1 is a possible D gene (6 bases). This specimen consisted of peripheral blood, obtained on day 0 of AZD1222 vaccination. The sequence was collected from an adult in good health. The CDR3 bases are TGTGCCAGCAGTTTTGGGGGGCGAGGAACTGAAGCTTTCTTT. Encoded protein: CASSFGGRGTEAFF.